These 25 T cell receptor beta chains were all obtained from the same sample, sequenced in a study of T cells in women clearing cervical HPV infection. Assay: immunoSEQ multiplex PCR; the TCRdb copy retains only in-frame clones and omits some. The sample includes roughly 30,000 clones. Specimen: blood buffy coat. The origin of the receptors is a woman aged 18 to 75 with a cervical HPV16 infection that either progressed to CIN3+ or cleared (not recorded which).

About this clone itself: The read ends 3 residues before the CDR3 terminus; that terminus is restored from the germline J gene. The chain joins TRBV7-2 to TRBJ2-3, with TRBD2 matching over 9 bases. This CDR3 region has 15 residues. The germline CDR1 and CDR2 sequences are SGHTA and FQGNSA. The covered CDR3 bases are TGTGCCAGCAGCTTGGCGGGGGGGGCTCAAGAGACG. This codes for CASSLAGGAQET. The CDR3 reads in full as CASSLAGGAQETQYF.

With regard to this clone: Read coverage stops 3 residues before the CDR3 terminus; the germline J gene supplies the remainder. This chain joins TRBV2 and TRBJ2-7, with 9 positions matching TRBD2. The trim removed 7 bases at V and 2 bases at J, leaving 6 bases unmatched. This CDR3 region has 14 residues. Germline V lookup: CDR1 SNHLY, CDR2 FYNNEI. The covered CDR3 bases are TGTGCCAGCACCAGCGGGAGGCATCCCTACGAG. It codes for CASTSGRHPYE. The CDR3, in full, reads CASTSGRHPYEQYF.

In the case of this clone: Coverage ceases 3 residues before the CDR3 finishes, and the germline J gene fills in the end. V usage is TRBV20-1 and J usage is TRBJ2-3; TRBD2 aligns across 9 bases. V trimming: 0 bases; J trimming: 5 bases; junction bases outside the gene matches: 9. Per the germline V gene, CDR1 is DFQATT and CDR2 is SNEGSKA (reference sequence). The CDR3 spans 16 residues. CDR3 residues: CSARDRPSGAGDTQYF. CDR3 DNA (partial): TGCAGTGCTAGAGATCGCCCTAGCGGGGCGGGAGATACG.

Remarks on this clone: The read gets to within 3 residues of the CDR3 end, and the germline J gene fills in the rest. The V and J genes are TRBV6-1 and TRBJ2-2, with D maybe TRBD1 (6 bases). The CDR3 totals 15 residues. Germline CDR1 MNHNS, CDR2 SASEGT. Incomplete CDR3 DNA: TGTGCCAGCAGTGCCCTAGGACGGGCAGGGGAAAAG. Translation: CASSALGRAGEK. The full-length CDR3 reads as CASSALGRAGEKLFF.

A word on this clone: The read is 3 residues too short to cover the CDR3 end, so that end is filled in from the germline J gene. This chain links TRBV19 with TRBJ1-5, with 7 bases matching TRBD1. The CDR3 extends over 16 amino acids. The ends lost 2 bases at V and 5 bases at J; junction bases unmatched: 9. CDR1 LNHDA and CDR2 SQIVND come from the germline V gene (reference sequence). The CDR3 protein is CASSIKTGTSYQPQHF. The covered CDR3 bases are TGTGCCAGTAGTATAAAGACAGGGACGTCGTATCAGCCC.

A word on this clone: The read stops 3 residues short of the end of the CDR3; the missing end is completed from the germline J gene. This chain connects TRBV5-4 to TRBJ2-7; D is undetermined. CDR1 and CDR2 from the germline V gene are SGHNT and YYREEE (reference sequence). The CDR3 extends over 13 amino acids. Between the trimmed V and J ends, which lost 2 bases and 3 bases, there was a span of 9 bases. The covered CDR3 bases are TGTGCCAGCAGCTTCTCGGTAGACTACGAG. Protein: CASSFSVDYE. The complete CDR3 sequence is CASSFSVDYEQYF.

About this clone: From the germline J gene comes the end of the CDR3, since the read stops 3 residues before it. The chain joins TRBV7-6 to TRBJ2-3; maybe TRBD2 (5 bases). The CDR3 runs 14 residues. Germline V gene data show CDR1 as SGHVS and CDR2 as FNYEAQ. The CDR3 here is CASSPRRVGETQYF. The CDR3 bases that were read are TGTGCCAGCAGCCCCAGGCGGGTGGGAGAGACG.

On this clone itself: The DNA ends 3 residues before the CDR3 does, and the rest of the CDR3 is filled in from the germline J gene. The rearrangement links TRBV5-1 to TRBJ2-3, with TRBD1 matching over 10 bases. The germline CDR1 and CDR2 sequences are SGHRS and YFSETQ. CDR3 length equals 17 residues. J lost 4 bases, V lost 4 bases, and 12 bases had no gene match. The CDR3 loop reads CASSVRPGQGLSDTQYF. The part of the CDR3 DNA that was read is TGCGCCAGCAGCGTAAGGCCGGGACAGGGGTTGTCAGATACG. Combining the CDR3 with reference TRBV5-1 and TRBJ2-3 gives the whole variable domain KAGVTQTPRYLIKTRGQQVTLSCSPISGHRSVSWYQQTPGQGLQFLFEYFSETQRNKGNFPGRFSGRQFSNSRSEMNVSTLELGDSALYLCASSVRPGQGLSDTQYFGPGTRLTVL.

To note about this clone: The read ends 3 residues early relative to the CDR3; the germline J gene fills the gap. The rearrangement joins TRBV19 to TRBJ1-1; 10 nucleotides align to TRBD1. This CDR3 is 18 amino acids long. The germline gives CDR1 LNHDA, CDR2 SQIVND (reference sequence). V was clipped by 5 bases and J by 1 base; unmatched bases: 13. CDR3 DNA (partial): TGTGCCAGTAGTCTGAGGTGGACAGGGGGAATAGGGAACACTGAA. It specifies CASSLRWTGGIGNTE. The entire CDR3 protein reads CASSLRWTGGIGNTEAFF.

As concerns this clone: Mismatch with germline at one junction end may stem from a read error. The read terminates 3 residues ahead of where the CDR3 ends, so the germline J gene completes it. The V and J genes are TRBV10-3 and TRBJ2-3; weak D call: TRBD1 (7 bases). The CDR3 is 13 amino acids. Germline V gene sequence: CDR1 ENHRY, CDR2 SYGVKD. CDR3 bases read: TGTGCCATCAAGGGACTGGGGACAGAGACG. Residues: CAIKGLGTET. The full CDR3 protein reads CAIKGLGTETQYF.

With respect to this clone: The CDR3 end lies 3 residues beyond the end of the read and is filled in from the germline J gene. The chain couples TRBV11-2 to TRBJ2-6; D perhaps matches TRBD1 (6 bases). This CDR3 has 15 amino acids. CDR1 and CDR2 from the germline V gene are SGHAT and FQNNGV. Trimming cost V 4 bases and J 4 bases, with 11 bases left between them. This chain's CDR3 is CASSSGQFGANVLTF. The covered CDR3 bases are TGTGCCAGCAGCTCCGGACAGTTCGGGGCCAACGTC.

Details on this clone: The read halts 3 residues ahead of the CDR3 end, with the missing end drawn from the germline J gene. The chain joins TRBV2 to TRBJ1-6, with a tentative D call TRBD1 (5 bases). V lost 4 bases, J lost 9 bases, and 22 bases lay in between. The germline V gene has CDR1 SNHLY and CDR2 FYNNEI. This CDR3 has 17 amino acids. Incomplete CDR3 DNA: TGTGCCAGCAGTGCTACGGGACTGCCTAGCGATAGTTCACCC. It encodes CASSATGLPSDSSP. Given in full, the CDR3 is CASSATGLPSDSSPLHF.

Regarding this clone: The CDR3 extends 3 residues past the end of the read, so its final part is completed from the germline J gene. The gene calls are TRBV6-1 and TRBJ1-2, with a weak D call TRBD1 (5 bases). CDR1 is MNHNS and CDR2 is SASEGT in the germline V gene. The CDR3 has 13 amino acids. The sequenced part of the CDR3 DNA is TGTGCCAGCAGTGCTCGGGGGACCTACGAC. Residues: CASSARGTYD. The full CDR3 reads CASSARGTYDYTF.

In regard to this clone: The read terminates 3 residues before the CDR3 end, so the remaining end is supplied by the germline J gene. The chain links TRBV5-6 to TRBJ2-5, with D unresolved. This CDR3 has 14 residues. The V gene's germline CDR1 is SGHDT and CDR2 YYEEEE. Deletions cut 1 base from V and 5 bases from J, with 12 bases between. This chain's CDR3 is CASSLQGTRETQYF. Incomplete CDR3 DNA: TGTGCCAGCAGCTTGCAAGGAACCAGGGAGACC. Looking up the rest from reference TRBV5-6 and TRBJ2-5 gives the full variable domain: DAGVTQSPTHLIKTRGQQVTLRCSPKSGHDTVSWYQQALGQGPQFIFQYYEEEERQRGNFPDRFSGHQFPNYSSELNVNALLLGDSALYLCASSLQGTRETQYFGPGTRLLVL.

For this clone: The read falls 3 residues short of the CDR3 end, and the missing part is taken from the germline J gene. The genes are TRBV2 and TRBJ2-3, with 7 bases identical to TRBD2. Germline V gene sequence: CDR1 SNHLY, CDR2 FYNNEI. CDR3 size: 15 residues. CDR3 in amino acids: CASSLRGVVNQPQYF. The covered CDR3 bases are TGTGCCAGCAGTCTCCGGGGGGTGGTAAATCAGCCG.

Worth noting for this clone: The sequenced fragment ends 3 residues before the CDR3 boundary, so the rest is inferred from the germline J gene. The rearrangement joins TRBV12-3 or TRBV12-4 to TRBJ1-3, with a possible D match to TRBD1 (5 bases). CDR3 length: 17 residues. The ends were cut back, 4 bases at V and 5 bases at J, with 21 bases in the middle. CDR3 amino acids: CASSSPTGPGWRNTIYF. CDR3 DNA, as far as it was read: TGTGCCAGCAGTTCACCTACAGGCCCCGGGTGGAGAAACACC.

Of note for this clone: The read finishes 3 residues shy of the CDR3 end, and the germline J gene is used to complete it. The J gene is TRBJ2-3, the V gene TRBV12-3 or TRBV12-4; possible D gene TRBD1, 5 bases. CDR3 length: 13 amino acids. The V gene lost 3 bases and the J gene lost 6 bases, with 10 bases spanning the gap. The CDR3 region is CASSFGHLDTQYF. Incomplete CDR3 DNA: TGTGCCAGCAGTTTCGGACACTTGGATACG.

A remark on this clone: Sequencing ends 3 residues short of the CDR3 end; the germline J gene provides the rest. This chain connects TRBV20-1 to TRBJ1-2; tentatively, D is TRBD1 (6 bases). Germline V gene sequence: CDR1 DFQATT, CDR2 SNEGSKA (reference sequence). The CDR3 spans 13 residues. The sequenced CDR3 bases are TGCAGTGCTATCGGGGGGGCTCGTGGGGGC. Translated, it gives CSAIGGARGG. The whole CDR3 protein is CSAIGGARGGYTF.

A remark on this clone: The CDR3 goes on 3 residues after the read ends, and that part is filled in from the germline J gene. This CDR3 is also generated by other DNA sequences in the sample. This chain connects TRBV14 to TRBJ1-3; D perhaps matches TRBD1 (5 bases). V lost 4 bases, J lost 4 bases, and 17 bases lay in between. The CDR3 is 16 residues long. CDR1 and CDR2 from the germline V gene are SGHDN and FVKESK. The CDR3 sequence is CASSLRVSAGGNTIYF. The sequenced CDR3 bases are TGTGCCAGCAGCCTTCGGGTTTCGGCAGGGGGAAACACC.

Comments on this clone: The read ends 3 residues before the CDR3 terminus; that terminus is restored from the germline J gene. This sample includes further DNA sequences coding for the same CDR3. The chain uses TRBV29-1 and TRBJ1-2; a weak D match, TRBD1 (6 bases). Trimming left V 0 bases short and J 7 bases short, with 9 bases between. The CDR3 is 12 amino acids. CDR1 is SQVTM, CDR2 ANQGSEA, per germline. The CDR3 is CSVEENRVGYTF. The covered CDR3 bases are TGCAGCGTTGAAGAGAACAGGGTTGGC.

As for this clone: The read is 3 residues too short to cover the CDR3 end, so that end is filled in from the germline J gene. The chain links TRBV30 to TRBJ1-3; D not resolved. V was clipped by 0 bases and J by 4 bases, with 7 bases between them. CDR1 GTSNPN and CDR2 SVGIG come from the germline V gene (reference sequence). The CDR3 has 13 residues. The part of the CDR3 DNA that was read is TGTGCCTGGAGTGTTTATATGGGAAACACC. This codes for CAWSVYMGNT. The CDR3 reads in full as CAWSVYMGNTIYF.

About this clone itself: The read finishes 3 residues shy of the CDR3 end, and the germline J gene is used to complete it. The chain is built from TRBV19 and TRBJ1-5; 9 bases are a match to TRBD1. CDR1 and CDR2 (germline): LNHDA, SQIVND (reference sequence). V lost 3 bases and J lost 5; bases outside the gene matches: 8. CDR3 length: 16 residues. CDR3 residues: CASSIALDRGYQPQHF. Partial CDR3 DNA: TGTGCCAGTAGTATTGCATTGGACAGGGGCTATCAGCCC. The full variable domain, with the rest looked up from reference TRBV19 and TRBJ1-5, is DGGITQSPKYLFRKEGQNVTLSCEQNLNHDAMYWYRQDPGQGLRLIYYSQIVNDFQKGDIAEGYSVSREKKESFPLTVTSAQKNPTAFYLCASSIALDRGYQPQHFGDGTRLSIL.

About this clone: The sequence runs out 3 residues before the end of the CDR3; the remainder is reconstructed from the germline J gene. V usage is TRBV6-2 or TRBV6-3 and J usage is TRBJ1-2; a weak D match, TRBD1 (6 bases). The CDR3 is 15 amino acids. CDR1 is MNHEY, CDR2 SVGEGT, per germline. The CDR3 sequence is CASSSLKRGGSTYTF. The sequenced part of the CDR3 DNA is TGTGCCAGCAGTTCCCTGAAGCGGGGGGGCAGTACC.

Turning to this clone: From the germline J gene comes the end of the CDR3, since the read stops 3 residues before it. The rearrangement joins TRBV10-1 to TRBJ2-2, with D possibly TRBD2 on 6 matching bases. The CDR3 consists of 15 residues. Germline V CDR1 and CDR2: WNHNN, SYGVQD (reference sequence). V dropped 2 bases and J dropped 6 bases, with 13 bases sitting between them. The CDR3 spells CASSEALGGAGELFF. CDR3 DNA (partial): TGCGCCAGCAGTGAGGCCCTCGGGGGAGCCGGGGAG.

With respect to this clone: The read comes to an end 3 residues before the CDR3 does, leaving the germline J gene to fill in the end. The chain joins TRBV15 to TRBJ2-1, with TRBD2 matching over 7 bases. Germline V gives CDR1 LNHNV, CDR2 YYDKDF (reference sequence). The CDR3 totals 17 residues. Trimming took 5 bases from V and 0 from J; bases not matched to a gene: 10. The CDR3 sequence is CATSFSAGGSSYNEQFF. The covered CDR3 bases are TGTGCCACCAGCTTCTCGGCGGGCGGGAGCTCCTACAATGAG.